The next 9 T cell receptor beta chains were all read from a single sample in a study of blood T cell repertoires in COVID-19. Clones were sequenced by immunoSEQ multiplex PCR, and TCRdb holds only the in-frame ones, with some missing. Of approximately 300,000 clones in the sample, over 85% were seen once. Input material: peripheral blood. The source is a woman between 25 and 40 years old with COVID-19, enrolled during active disease.

The chain employs TRBV2 and TRBJ1-6; D not certain. In germline, CDR1 is SNHLY, CDR2 FYNNEI. Trimming took off 4 bases at V and 10 bases at J, with 14 bases between the two ends. There are 14 residues in the CDR3. The CDR3 loop reads CASSVRGLRSPLHF. DNA for the CDR3: TGTGCCAGCAGTGTGAGAGGGCTTCGATCACCCCTCCACTTT.

This chain links TRBV7-9 with TRBJ2-1; D perhaps matches TRBD1 (5 bases). The CDR3 consists of 14 residues. V was clipped by 1 base and J by 3 bases, with 7 bases between them. Germline CDR1 is SEHNR and CDR2 is FQNEAQ (reference sequence). DNA for the CDR3: TGTGCCAGCAGCTTAGTTACAGGCTACAATGAGCAGTTCTTC. It yields the protein CASSLVTGYNEQFF.

The chain joins TRBV30 to TRBJ2-7, with D perhaps TRBD2 (7 bases). The CDR3 has 12 amino acids. Trimming stripped 2 bases from V and 8 bases from J, with 13 bases between. Per germline, CDR1 GTSNPN and CDR2 SVGIG (reference sequence). CDR3 region: CAWSRGATKQYF. As DNA, the CDR3 is TGTGCCTGGAGTCGGGGGGCAACGAAGCAGTACTTC.

This clone was observed once. The V call is TRBV28, the J call TRBJ1-2; 10 positions agree with TRBD1. This CDR3 region has 15 residues. Germline V CDR1 and CDR2: MDHEN, SYDVKM. V lost 4 bases and J lost 4; bases outside the gene matches: 6. CDR3 coding DNA: TGTGCCAGCAGTTCCGGACAGGGGGGGGTCTATGGCTACACCTTC. Translating gives CASSSGQGGVYGYTF.

The V gene is TRBV6-5, the J gene TRBJ1-2; 8 bases agree with TRBD1. The ends lost 4 bases at V and 5 bases at J; junction bases unmatched: 9. The germline CDR1 and CDR2 sequences are MNHEY and SVGAGI. This CDR3 region has 15 residues. In nucleotides, the CDR3 is TGTGCCAGCAGTTCTTTAGTGGGACAGGAGTATGGCTACACCTTC. This codes for CASSSLVGQEYGYTF.

The chain combines TRBV5-1 with TRBJ1-1; TRBD1 matches 7 bases. The CDR3 sequence is 15 residues long. Germline V lookup: CDR1 SGHRS, CDR2 YFSETQ. With V trimmed by 4 bases and J by 0 bases, 6 bases remained unmatched. CDR3 sequence (DNA): TGCGCCAGCAGCGCTCGACAGGGAATGAACACTGAAGCTTTCTTT. It translates to CASSARQGMNTEAFF.

The rearrangement joins TRBV29-1 to TRBJ1-2; D is unclear. Germline V gene lookup returns CDR1 SQVTM and CDR2 ANQGSEA. The V end was cut by 7 bases, the J end by 2 bases, with 11 bases between. The CDR3 spans 12 residues. DNA for the CDR3: TGCAGCGCAACACAGCAGAACTATGGCTACACCTTC. The encoded protein is CSATQQNYGYTF.

The rearrangement joins TRBV4-2 to TRBJ2-3; tentative D call: TRBD2 (5 bases). CDR1 and CDR2 (germline): LGHNA, YNFKEQ. This CDR3 spans 14 amino acids. V was shortened by 0 bases and J by 4 bases, with 8 bases between the two germline ends. The CDR3 loop reads CASSQDGISDTQYF. The CDR3 region has the DNA TGTGCCAGCAGCCAAGACGGGATTTCAGATACGCAGTATTTT.

There are a few counts of this clone. This chain uses TRBV27 with TRBJ2-7; the D is unclear. From germline, CDR1 is MNHEY and CDR2 SMNVEV (reference sequence). This CDR3 spans 16 amino acids. The ends were cut back, 7 bases at V and 4 bases at J, with 23 bases in the middle. This CDR3 reads CASIVLRRRKAYEQYV. The CDR3 bases are TGTGCCAGCATTGTCCTTCGACGCAGGAAGGCATACGAGCAGTACGTC.